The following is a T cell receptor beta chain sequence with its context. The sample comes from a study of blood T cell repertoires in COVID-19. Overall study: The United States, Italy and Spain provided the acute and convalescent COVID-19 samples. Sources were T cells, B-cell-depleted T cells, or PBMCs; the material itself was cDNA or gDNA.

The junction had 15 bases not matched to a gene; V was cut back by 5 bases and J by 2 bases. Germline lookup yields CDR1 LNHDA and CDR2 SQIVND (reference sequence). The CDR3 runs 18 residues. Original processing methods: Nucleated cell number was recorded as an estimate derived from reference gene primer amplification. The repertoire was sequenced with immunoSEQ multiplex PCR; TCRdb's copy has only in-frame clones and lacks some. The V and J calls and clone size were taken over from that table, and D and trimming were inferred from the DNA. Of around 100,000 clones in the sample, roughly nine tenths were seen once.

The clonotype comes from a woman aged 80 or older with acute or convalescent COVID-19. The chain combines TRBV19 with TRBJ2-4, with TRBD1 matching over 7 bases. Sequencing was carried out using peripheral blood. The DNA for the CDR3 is TGTGCCAGTAGTTTGAATAGACAGGGTCGAGTTACCAAAAACATTCAGTACTTC. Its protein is CASSLNRQGRVTKNIQYF.